This T cell receptor beta chain was sequenced in a study of T cell repertoires in cytomegalovirus infection (dated by TCRdb to the late 2010s). With respect to the entire study: Donor HLA type was relevant to the analysis, because carriage of CMV infection together with the matching HLA type was indicated by public TCR beta signatures. The study at large found these results: In both this cohort and an independent roughly 330-donor cohort, the cumulative frequency of public TCR beta family members distinguished carriers of CMV infection plus the relevant HLA type. The ex vivo response was dominated by HLA-C-restricted CMV-specific TCR beta clonotypes, which also provided the single most frequent clonotype in two of eight donors.

The CDR3 measures 14 amino acids from cysteine to phenylalanine. Of all the DNA, just the CDR3 is kept, 42 bases in frame from base 1. The germline V gene provides CDR1 SGHTA and CDR2 FQGNSA. Trimming at the junction amounts to 2 bases on V and 5 bases on J, and the germline ends lie 12 bases apart. The sample holds many counts of this clonotype. Its target antigen remains unknown. The input lacks base qualities; no much larger clone sits a single base away. The run used an Illumina HiSeq 1500. The public sequencing data were trimmed at Q25 with fastp and processed into clonotypes with MiXCR by TCRdb, which kept only in-frame beta chains. Under each unique CDR3 protein, matching rows form one entry showing the most common genes and DNA. The sample profile shows approximately 290,000 distinct CDR3 sequences; over 20% of them were found once. About 15% of the sample rests with the top ten.

The sequenced sample consisted of PBMCs. This clonotype was sampled from a human donor in good health (CMV status not recorded). Some clones in this sample may be carry-over from other donors' samples. The rearranged segments are TRBV7-2 and TRBJ2-5, with no confident D gene call. The nucleotides read TGTGCCAGCAGCTTAAGGACCGAACGGGAGACCCAGTACTTC. It specifies CASSLRTERETQYF.